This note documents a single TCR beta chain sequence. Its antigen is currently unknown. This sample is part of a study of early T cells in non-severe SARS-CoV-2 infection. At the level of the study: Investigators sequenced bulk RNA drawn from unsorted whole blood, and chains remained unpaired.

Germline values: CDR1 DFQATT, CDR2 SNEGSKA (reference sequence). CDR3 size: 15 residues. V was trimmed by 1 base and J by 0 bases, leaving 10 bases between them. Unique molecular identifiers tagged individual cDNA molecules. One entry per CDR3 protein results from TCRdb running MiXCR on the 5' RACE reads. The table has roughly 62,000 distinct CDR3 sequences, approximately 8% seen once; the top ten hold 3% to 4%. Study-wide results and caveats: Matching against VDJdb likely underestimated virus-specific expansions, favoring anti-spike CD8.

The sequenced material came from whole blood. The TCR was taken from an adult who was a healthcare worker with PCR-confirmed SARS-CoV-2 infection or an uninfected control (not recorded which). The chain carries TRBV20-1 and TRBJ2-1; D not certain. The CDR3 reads CSARVRSISYNEQFF. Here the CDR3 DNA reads TGCAGTGCTAGAGTACGGAGCATCTCCTACAATGAGCAGTTCTTC.